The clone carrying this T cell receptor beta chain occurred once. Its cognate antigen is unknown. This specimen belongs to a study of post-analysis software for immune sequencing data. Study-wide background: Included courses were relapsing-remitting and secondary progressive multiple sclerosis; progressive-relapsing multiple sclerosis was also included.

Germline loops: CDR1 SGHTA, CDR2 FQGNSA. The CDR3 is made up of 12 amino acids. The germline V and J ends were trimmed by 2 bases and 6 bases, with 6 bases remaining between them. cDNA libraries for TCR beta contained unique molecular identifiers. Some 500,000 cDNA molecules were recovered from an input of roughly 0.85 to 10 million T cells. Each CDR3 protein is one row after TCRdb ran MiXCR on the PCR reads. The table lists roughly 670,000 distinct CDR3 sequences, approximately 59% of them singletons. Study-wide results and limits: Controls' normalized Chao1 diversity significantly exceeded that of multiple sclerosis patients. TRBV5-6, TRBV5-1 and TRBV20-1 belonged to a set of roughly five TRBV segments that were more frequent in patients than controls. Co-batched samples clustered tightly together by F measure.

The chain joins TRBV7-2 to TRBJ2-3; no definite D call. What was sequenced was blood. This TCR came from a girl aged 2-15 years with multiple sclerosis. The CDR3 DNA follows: TGTGCCAGCAGCTTATTGTGGGATACGCAGTATTTT. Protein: CASSLLWDTQYF. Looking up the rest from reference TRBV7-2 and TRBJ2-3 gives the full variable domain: GAGVSQSPSNKVTEKGKDVELRCDPISGHTALYWYRQSLGQGLEFLIYFQGNSAPDKSGLPSDRFSAERTGGSVSTLTIQRTQQEDSAVYLCASSLLWDTQYFGPGTRLTVL.